The T cell receptor (beta chain) described here comes from a study of PD-L1 blockade in urothelial cancer. Study in general: Males with urothelial cancer arising in the bladder constituted about 90% of the roughly 30 patients. Timepoints chosen for blood analysis were 3 weeks (second dose) and 6 weeks after treatment start. The study recovered a median of roughly 150,000 T cells per blood sample.

The time point here: pretreatment peripheral blood. The trim removed 6 bases at V and 5 bases at J, leaving 4 bases unmatched. The CDR3 loop spans 14 amino acids. CDR1 and CDR2 (germline): SNHLY, FYNNEI. Synthetically made TCR analog templates were put into each PCR as spikes. The repertoire was sequenced with immunoSEQ multiplex PCR; TCRdb's copy has only in-frame clones and lacks some. This table has tens of thousands of clones, nearly 90% appearing once. V gene TRBV2 combines with J gene TRBJ2-3; 11 positions agree with TRBD2. The sequence came from a man aged 55 to 70 with urothelial cancer. The sample consisted of PBMCs, taken around atezolizumab (anti-PD-L1) treatment. The CDR3 reads CASRVTSGGDTQYF. For the CDR3, the DNA is TGTGCCAGCAGAGTTACTAGCGGGGGAGATACGCAGTATTTT.